This T cell receptor (beta chain) appears in the sequencing data of a study of CD8 T cells in ankylosing spondylitis. As concerns this clonotype: Its antigen remains unknown.

The CDR3 covers 17 residues. Trimming took off 4 bases at V and 4 bases at J, with 19 bases between the two ends. Germline CDR1 SGHTA, CDR2 FQGNSA. General study results and limits: The clones that were linked to disease were reported to be significantly enriched in matched synovial fluid samples from ankylosing spondylitis patients.

One entry per CDR3 protein results from TCRdb running MiXCR on the 5' RACE reads. The sample has tens of thousands of distinct CDR3 sequences; 16% are singletons. The sample taken for sequencing was blood. This TCR was sampled from a male donor with ankylosing spondylitis or in good health (not recorded which). The genes are TRBV7-2 and TRBJ2-2; D possibly uses TRBD1 or TRBD2 (6 bases each). DNA of the CDR3: TGTGCCAGCAGCTCTGGAGGGGGAGGAGGTTTCACCGGGGAGCTGTTTTTT. Translating it yields CASSSGGGGGFTGELFF.